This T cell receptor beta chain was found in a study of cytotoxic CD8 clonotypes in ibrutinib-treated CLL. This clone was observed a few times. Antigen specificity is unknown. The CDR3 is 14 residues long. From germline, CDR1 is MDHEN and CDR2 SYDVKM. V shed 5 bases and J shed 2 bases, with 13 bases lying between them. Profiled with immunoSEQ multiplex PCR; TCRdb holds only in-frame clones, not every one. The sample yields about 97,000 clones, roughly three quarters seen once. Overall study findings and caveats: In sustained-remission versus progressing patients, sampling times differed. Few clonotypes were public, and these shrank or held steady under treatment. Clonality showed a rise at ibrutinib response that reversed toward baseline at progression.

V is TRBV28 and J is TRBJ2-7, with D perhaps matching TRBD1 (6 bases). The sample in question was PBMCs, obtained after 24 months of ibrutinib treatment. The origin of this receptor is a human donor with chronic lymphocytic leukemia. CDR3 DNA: TGTGCCAGCAGTCGACAGGCCATTCCCTACGAGCAGTACTTC. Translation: CASSRQAIPYEQYF. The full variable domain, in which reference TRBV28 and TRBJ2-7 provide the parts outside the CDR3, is DVKVTQSSRYLVKRTGEKVFLECVQDMDHENMFWYRQDPGLGLRLIYFSYDVKMKEKGDIPEGYSVSREKKERFSLILESASTNQTSMYLCASSRQAIPYEQYFGPGTRLTVT.